Listed below are T cell receptor beta chains from one sample, sequenced in a study of blood T cell repertoires in COVID-19. Profiling relied on immunoSEQ multiplex PCR, and the TCRdb table lists in-frame clones only, not all of them. Of about 72,000 clones in the sample, about nine tenths are singletons; the top ten hold 9.5% to 13%. Sequencing used peripheral blood. Receptors originate from a man in his 70s with active or convalescent COVID-19. Both conserved end residues are part of each CDR3. The D gene is left open where the match is weak. Rows give clone size only sometimes, using once, few, many, or a class for an expanded clone.

v_call: TRBV7-9; clone_size: -; j_call: TRBJ2-1; d_call: -; cdr3_nt: TGTGCCAGCAGCTTAGTCCCGATAGCGTATAGCTCCTACAATGAGCAGTTCTTC; cdr3_aa: CASSLVPIAYSSYNEQFF
v_call: TRBV7-9; clone_size: few; j_call: TRBJ1-2; d_call: -; cdr3_nt: TGTGCCAGCACAACAGGGATTCGGGGCTACACCTTC; cdr3_aa: CASTTGIRGYTF
v_call: TRBV28; clone_size: -; j_call: TRBJ2-7; d_call: -; cdr3_nt: TGTGCCAGCAGCACTAGTTTCGAGCAGTACTTC; cdr3_aa: CASSTSFEQYF
v_call: TRBV5-6; clone_size: -; j_call: TRBJ1-2; d_call: -; cdr3_nt: TGTGCCAGCAGCAGCGGGACTCCCGGTGGCTACACCTTC; cdr3_aa: CASSSGTPGGYTF
v_call: TRBV29-1; clone_size: -; j_call: TRBJ1-1; d_call: -; cdr3_nt: TGCAGCGTCCACCCCCTCCGGGGGACTGAAGCTTTCTTT; cdr3_aa: CSVHPLRGTEAFF
v_call: TRBV27; clone_size: -; j_call: TRBJ2-7; d_call: TRBD1; cdr3_nt: TGTGCCAGCAGTTTCGATGAGACAGGGACGAGGGAGCAGTACTTC; cdr3_aa: CASSFDETGTREQYF
v_call: TRBV9; clone_size: -; j_call: TRBJ2-5; d_call: TRBD1; cdr3_nt: TGTGCCAGCAGCGTAGGCGGGACAGGGGGCGAGACCCAGTACTTC; cdr3_aa: CASSVGGTGGETQYF
v_call: TRBV7-3; clone_size: few; j_call: TRBJ2-7; d_call: -; cdr3_nt: TGTGCCAGCAGCTGCTCCGGGACTTATTTCGCCTACGAGCAGTACTTC; cdr3_aa: CASSCSGTYFAYEQYF
v_call: TRBV5-1; clone_size: -; j_call: TRBJ2-5; d_call: TRBD2; cdr3_nt: TGCGCCAGCAGCTTGATGACTAGCGGGAGGGCCGGGGAGACCCAGTACTTC; cdr3_aa: CASSLMTSGRAGETQYF
v_call: TRBV5-1; clone_size: -; j_call: TRBJ2-2; d_call: -; cdr3_nt: TGCGCCAGCAGCTTGAGTCAGGGTAACACCGGGGAGCTGTTTTTT; cdr3_aa: CASSLSQGNTGELFF
v_call: TRBV7-2; clone_size: -; j_call: TRBJ1-5; d_call: -; cdr3_nt: TGTGCCAGCAGCCCGGGGGGAGGGGGCAATCAGCCCCAGCATTTT; cdr3_aa: CASSPGGGGNQPQHF
v_call: TRBV27; clone_size: few; j_call: TRBJ2-7; d_call: TRBD2; cdr3_nt: TGTGCCAGCAGTTCTAGCGGGACCCACTACGAGCAGTACTTC; cdr3_aa: CASSSSGTHYEQYF
v_call: TRBV19; clone_size: -; j_call: TRBJ1-2; d_call: -; cdr3_nt: TGTGCCAGTAACCCGACAGAGTCTAACTATGGCTACACCTTC; cdr3_aa: CASNPTESNYGYTF
v_call: TRBV11-2; clone_size: -; j_call: TRBJ2-1; d_call: TRBD2; cdr3_nt: TGTGCCAGCAGCTTAGCGGGAGGGCCCATTGAGCAGTTCTTC; cdr3_aa: CASSLAGGPIEQFF
v_call: TRBV19; clone_size: -; j_call: TRBJ2-5; d_call: -; cdr3_nt: TGTGCCAGTAGTCCACGACAGGTTGAGACCCAGTACTTC; cdr3_aa: CASSPRQVETQYF
v_call: TRBV6-1; clone_size: -; j_call: TRBJ1-1; d_call: TRBD1; cdr3_nt: TGTGCCAGCAGTGAACCAGGGGGCGGAACTGAAGCTTTCTTT; cdr3_aa: CASSEPGGGTEAFF
v_call: TRBV2; clone_size: -; j_call: TRBJ1-4; d_call: -; cdr3_nt: TGTGCCAGCAGGGCGTACCGGGGGATGGAAAAACTGTTTTTT; cdr3_aa: CASRAYRGMEKLFF
v_call: TRBV6-2/TRBV6-3; clone_size: -; j_call: TRBJ2-1; d_call: -; cdr3_nt: TGTGCCAGCAGTTATGCGGGATACTCCTACAATGAGCAGTTCTTC; cdr3_aa: CASSYAGYSYNEQFF
v_call: TRBV5-4; clone_size: -; j_call: TRBJ1-1; d_call: -; cdr3_nt: TGTGCCAGCAGCCGACGGGACACTGAAGCTTTCTTT; cdr3_aa: CASSRRDTEAFF
v_call: TRBV4-1; clone_size: -; j_call: TRBJ2-1; d_call: TRBD1; cdr3_nt: TGCGCCAGCAGCTTCGGACAGGGGGCCCCAAGTGAGCAGTTCTTC; cdr3_aa: CASSFGQGAPSEQFF
v_call: TRBV5-1; clone_size: few; j_call: TRBJ1-5; d_call: -; cdr3_nt: TGCGCCAGCAGCTTGGCCGGGGGAGCAGGTCAGCCCCAGCATTTT; cdr3_aa: CASSLAGGAGQPQHF
v_call: TRBV19; clone_size: -; j_call: TRBJ1-1; d_call: TRBD1; cdr3_nt: TGTGCCAGTAGTCGACAGGGGAGGGGAACTGAAGCTTTCTTT; cdr3_aa: CASSRQGRGTEAFF
v_call: TRBV7-9; clone_size: -; j_call: TRBJ1-2; d_call: -; cdr3_nt: TGTGCCAGCAGTTCCCTTAACTATGGCTACACCTTC; cdr3_aa: CASSSLNYGYTF
v_call: TRBV3-1/TRBV3-2; clone_size: -; j_call: TRBJ1-1; d_call: -; cdr3_nt: TGTGCCAGCAGCCAAGTCGGGGGGGAGGCTTTCTTT; cdr3_aa: CASSQVGGEAFF
v_call: TRBV9; clone_size: -; j_call: TRBJ1-2; d_call: TRBD1; cdr3_nt: TGTGCCAGCCCCTACAGGGGGGCGCGACATGGCTACACCTTC; cdr3_aa: CASPYRGARHGYTF
v_call: TRBV5-1; clone_size: -; j_call: TRBJ2-3; d_call: TRBD2; cdr3_nt: TGCGCCAGCAGCTGGAGCGGGACCACAGATACGCAGTATTTT; cdr3_aa: CASSWSGTTDTQYF
v_call: TRBV3-1/TRBV3-2; clone_size: -; j_call: TRBJ1-2; d_call: TRBD1; cdr3_nt: TGTGCCAGCAGCCAGGGGACAGCCACCTTAACGAAGGTCGGCTACACCTTC; cdr3_aa: CASSQGTATLTKVGYTF
v_call: TRBV7-8; clone_size: -; j_call: TRBJ2-7; d_call: TRBD1; cdr3_nt: TGTGCCAGCAGCCAACAGGGGCCCCACGAGCAGTACTTC; cdr3_aa: CASSQQGPHEQYF
v_call: TRBV19; clone_size: -; j_call: TRBJ2-1; d_call: TRBD2; cdr3_nt: TGTGCCAGTAGTCTACTAGCGGGAGACGAGCAGTTCTTC; cdr3_aa: CASSLLAGDEQFF
v_call: TRBV7-2; clone_size: -; j_call: TRBJ2-1; d_call: -; cdr3_nt: TGTGCCAGCAGCTTAGAATTACTAGGGGGTCATGAGCAGTTCTTC; cdr3_aa: CASSLELLGGHEQFF
v_call: TRBV5-4; clone_size: -; j_call: TRBJ1-1; d_call: -; cdr3_nt: TGTGCCAGCAGCTTGGAGGCGGGCTTGGGGAACACTGAAGCTTTCTTT; cdr3_aa: CASSLEAGLGNTEAFF
v_call: TRBV5-4; clone_size: few; j_call: TRBJ2-3; d_call: TRBD2; cdr3_nt: TGTGCCAGCAGCTTGGATGGGACTAGAGACACAGATACGCAGTATTTT; cdr3_aa: CASSLDGTRDTDTQYF
v_call: TRBV6-6; clone_size: -; j_call: TRBJ1-5; d_call: -; cdr3_nt: TGTGCCAGCAGCCGAGGGCCCCCGGCGGGACCCCAGCATTTT; cdr3_aa: CASSRGPPAGPQHF
v_call: TRBV2; clone_size: -; j_call: TRBJ1-1; d_call: -; cdr3_nt: TGTGCCAGCAGTGAAGCGAGGCAACTGAACACTGAAGCTTTCTTT; cdr3_aa: CASSEARQLNTEAFF
v_call: TRBV5-1; clone_size: -; j_call: TRBJ2-1; d_call: -; cdr3_nt: TGCGCCAGCAGCCGTACGGGAAGCTCCTACAATGAGCAGTTCTTC; cdr3_aa: CASSRTGSSYNEQFF
v_call: TRBV4-3; clone_size: -; j_call: TRBJ1-2; d_call: TRBD1; cdr3_nt: TGCGCCAGCAGCCATGGACAGGGGGGTCTTGGCTACACCTTC; cdr3_aa: CASSHGQGGLGYTF
v_call: TRBV4-3; clone_size: -; j_call: TRBJ2-7; d_call: TRBD2; cdr3_nt: TGCGCCAGCAGCCGCGGTAGCGGGATCGTCAGCGAGCAGTACTTC; cdr3_aa: CASSRGSGIVSEQYF
v_call: TRBV9; clone_size: -; j_call: TRBJ1-2; d_call: -; cdr3_nt: TGTGCCAGCAGCGTAGAACCTGCGGGTAGCTATGGCTACACCTTC; cdr3_aa: CASSVEPAGSYGYTF
v_call: TRBV15; clone_size: -; j_call: TRBJ1-2; d_call: -; cdr3_nt: TGTGCCACCAGCAGAGACAGGGCGTATGGCTACACCTTC; cdr3_aa: CATSRDRAYGYTF
v_call: TRBV25-1; clone_size: -; j_call: TRBJ2-3; d_call: TRBD2; cdr3_nt: TGTGCCAGCGACCTTGGGGCTAGCGGGAGGCCAGGAGATACGCAGTATTTT; cdr3_aa: CASDLGASGRPGDTQYF
v_call: TRBV29-1; clone_size: -; j_call: TRBJ1-1; d_call: -; cdr3_nt: TGCAGCGTTGATCACGGACAGTTTGAAGCTTTCTTT; cdr3_aa: CSVDHGQFEAFF
v_call: TRBV5-1; clone_size: -; j_call: TRBJ2-7; d_call: TRBD2; cdr3_nt: TGCGCCAGCAGCCGGAGCGGGAGCTCCTACGAGCAGTACTTC; cdr3_aa: CASSRSGSSYEQYF
v_call: TRBV9; clone_size: -; j_call: TRBJ2-1; d_call: TRBD2; cdr3_nt: TGTGCCAGCAGCCCCCGACTAGCGGGAGGCCCCAATGAGCAGTTCTTC; cdr3_aa: CASSPRLAGGPNEQFF
v_call: TRBV5-1; clone_size: -; j_call: TRBJ1-3; d_call: -; cdr3_nt: TGCGCCAGCAGCCCTGAATCGGGGTCGAGAAACACCATATATTTT; cdr3_aa: CASSPESGSRNTIYF
v_call: TRBV27; clone_size: once; j_call: TRBJ2-3; d_call: TRBD1; cdr3_nt: TGTGCCAGCAGGCCCTCAGGGGGCAGGACAGATACGCAGTATTTT; cdr3_aa: CASRPSGGRTDTQYF